The present T cell receptor (beta chain) was sequenced within a study of blood T cell repertoires in COVID-19. V was cut by 6 bases and J by 4 bases, with 19 bases left in between. There are 15 residues in the CDR3. CDR1 and CDR2 from the germline V gene are MNHEY and SMNVEV (reference sequence). Clones were sequenced by immunoSEQ multiplex PCR, and TCRdb holds only the in-frame ones, with some missing. In the table there are about 75,000 clones, 90% of which are singletons. The chain carries TRBV27 and TRBJ2-7; a possible D gene is TRBD2 (6 bases). This sequence was found in a human donor in a cohort sampled during active COVID-19. Material for sequencing was peripheral blood. CDR3 in amino acids: CASSRGLRGFYEQYF. CDR3 sequence (DNA): TGTGCCAGCAGCCGGGGACTCCGAGGTTTTTACGAGCAGTACTTC.